This T cell receptor (beta chain) was sequenced in a study of T cell responses to AZD1222 COVID-19 vaccine. Analysis merged second doses at about 4 or about 12 weeks. The CDR3 runs to 15 residues. Trimming at V came to 1 base and at J to 5 bases, leaving 5 bases not matched to a gene. In germline, CDR1 is SEHNR, CDR2 FQNEAQ (reference sequence). The data were produced by immunoSEQ multiplex PCR, yet TCRdb's version contains in-frame clones alone and is incomplete. The table records around 80,000 clones, roughly four fifths of them present only once. V usage is TRBV7-9 and J usage is TRBJ2-7; 10 bases fit TRBD2. This sequence originates from an adult who received the AZD1222 COVID-19 vaccine. This sample comprised peripheral blood, obtained 28 days after the second AZD1222 dose. The CDR3 loop reads CASSLGASGSNEQYF. DNA for the CDR3: TGTGCCAGCAGCTTAGGGGCTAGCGGGAGCAACGAGCAGTACTTC.